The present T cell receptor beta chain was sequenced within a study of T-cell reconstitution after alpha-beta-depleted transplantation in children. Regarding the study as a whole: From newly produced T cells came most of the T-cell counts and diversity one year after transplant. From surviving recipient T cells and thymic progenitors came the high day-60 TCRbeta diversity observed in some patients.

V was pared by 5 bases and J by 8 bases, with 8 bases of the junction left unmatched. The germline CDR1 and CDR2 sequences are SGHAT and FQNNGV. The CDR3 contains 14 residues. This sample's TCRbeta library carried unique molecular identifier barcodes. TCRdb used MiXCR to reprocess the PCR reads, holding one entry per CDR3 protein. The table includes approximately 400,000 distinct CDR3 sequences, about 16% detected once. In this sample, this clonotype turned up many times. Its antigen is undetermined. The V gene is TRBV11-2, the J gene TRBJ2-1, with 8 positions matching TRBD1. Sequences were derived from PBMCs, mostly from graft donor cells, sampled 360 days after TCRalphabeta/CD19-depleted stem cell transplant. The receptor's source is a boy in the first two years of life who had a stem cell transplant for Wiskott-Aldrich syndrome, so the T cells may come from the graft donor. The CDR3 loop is CASSLGQGRDEQFF. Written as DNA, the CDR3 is TGTGCCAGCAGCCTAGGACAGGGAAGGGATGAGCAGTTCTTC. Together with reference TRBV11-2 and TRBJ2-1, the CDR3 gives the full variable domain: EAGVAQSPRYKIIEKRQSVAFWCNPISGHATLYWYQQILGQGPKLLIQFQNNGVVDDSQLPKDRFSAERLKGVDSTLKIQPAKLEDSAVYLCASSLGQGRDEQFFGPGTRLTVL.